This TCR beta chain was sequenced during a study of CD8 T cells in ankylosing spondylitis. This CDR3 is 14 amino acids long. CDR1 ENHRY and CDR2 SYGVKD come from the germline V gene. V lost 2 bases and J lost 11; bases outside the gene matches: 6. Using quantitative 5'-RACE with molecular barcodes, the authors made TCR beta libraries. TCRdb re-called the 5' RACE reads through MiXCR, storing one row per CDR3 protein. The sample lists 350,000 to 450,000 distinct CDR3 sequences; 20% to 25% were seen once. J is TRBJ1-1 and V is TRBV10-3, with TRBD1 identical over 12 bases. This receptor was obtained from a male donor with ankylosing spondylitis or in good health (not recorded which). Sequencing was done on a sample of blood, either unsorted or a sorted T cell fraction (not recorded which). The CDR3 DNA reads as TGTGCCATCAGTGAGACGGGACAGGGGGCAGAGGCTTTCTTT. Translated, it gives CAISETGQGAEAFF.